Following are 24 T cell receptor beta chains from one sample sequenced in a study of blood T cell repertoires in COVID-19. Measured with immunoSEQ multiplex PCR; TCRdb has only the in-frame clones, and not every one. Altogether 120,000 or so clones are present, approximately 71% being singletons, with the ten largest covering roughly 2%. Sequencing was done on a sample of peripheral blood. The receptors stem from a woman between 65 and 79 years old with acute or convalescent COVID-19.

J is TRBJ1-2 and V is TRBV10-3; TRBD1 agrees at 8 bases. V trimming: 8 bases; J trimming: 3 bases; junction bases outside the gene matches: 2. This CDR3 region has 12 residues. CDR1 is ENHRY and CDR2 is SYGVKD in the germline V gene. The CDR3 spells CAIAGGDYGYTF. The CDR3 bases are TGTGCCATCGCAGGGGGCGACTATGGCTACACCTTC.

This clone was counted a few times. The chain joins TRBV7-6 to TRBJ2-1; tentative D call: TRBD2 (5 bases). Between the trimmed V and J ends, which lost 5 bases and 10 bases, there was a span of 9 bases. The CDR3 is made up of 11 amino acids. Germline CDR1 and CDR2: SGHVS and FNYEAQ. CDR3 nucleotides: TGTGCCAGCAGCCAAGAGCGGGAGCAGTTCTTC. This gives the protein CASSQEREQFF.

The chain is built from TRBV5-1 and TRBJ1-2, with 10 bases lining up with TRBD1. Germline trimming cut 4 bases from V and 7 bases from J; bases unmatched to any gene: 7. Germline lookup yields CDR1 SGHRS and CDR2 YFSETQ. The CDR3 loop spans 14 amino acids. The CDR3 bases are TGCGCCAGCAGCCATGGGACAGGGGAATCTGGCTACACCTTC. This encodes CASSHGTGESGYTF.

The genes are TRBV6-1 and TRBJ2-1; 10 nucleotides align to TRBD2. V gave up 3 bases and J gave up 7 bases; unmatched junction bases: 9. The CDR3 runs to 16 residues. Looked up from germline, CDR1 is MNHNS and CDR2 is SASEGT. CDR3 residues: CASSDGAGGPRNEQFF. In nucleotides, the CDR3 is TGTGCCAGCAGTGACGGAGCGGGAGGGCCGCGGAATGAGCAGTTCTTC.

The gene calls are TRBV28 and TRBJ2-3; D is unresolved. This CDR3 is 12 amino acids long. Germline V CDR1 and CDR2: MDHEN, SYDVKM. V was trimmed by 3 bases and J by 4 bases, leaving 5 bases between them. This CDR3 is CASSFYADTQYF. For the CDR3, the DNA is TGTGCCAGCAGTTTCTACGCAGATACGCAGTATTTT.

The chain joins TRBV6-2 or TRBV6-3 to TRBJ2-3; TRBD2 is a possible D gene (6 bases). The CDR3 is made up of 16 amino acids. With 4 bases removed from V and 2 bases from J, the gap between germline ends came to 16 bases. Germline V gene data show CDR1 as MNHEY and CDR2 as SVGEGT. The CDR3 DNA follows: TGTGCCAGCAGTTGGTTAGCGGATACCATCACAGATACGCAGTATTTT. It specifies CASSWLADTITDTQYF.

As DNA, the CDR3 is TGTGCCAGCAGCTTAGCTGGGACTAGCGGGGTCCCGGATACGCAGTATTTT. It codes for CASSLAGTSGVPDTQYF. The V and J genes are TRBV11-2 and TRBJ2-3; 13 bases fit TRBD2. From germline, CDR1 is SGHAT and CDR2 FQNNGV. The CDR3 sequence is 17 residues long. V lost 1 base and J lost 6; bases outside the gene matches: 7. The full variable domain, its missing parts supplied by reference TRBV11-2 and TRBJ2-3, is EAGVAQSPRYKIIEKRQSVAFWCNPISGHATLYWYQQILGQGPKLLIQFQNNGVVDDSQLPKDRFSAERLKGVDSTLKIQPAKLEDSAVYLCASSLAGTSGVPDTQYFGPGTRLTVL.

The chain is built from TRBV3-1 (or the pseudogene TRBV3-2) and TRBJ1-2, with 10 bases matching TRBD1. CDR1 LGHDT and CDR2 YNNKEL come from the germline V gene (reference sequence). V trimming: 5 bases; J trimming: 3 bases; junction bases outside the gene matches: 9. This CDR3 spans 16 amino acids. The CDR3 protein is CASSGPGQGPYYGYTF. CDR3 sequence (DNA): TGTGCCAGCAGCGGTCCGGGACAGGGGCCTTACTATGGCTACACCTTC.

The chain recombines TRBV5-5 with TRBJ1-1; D ambiguous. The germline V and J ends were trimmed by 2 bases and 5 bases, with 10 bases remaining between them. CDR3 length: 13 amino acids. The V gene's germline CDR1 is SGHKS and CDR2 YYEKEE (reference sequence). In nucleotides, the CDR3 is TGTGCCAGCAGCTTTATGGCGGGGACTGAAGCTTTCTTT. Residues: CASSFMAGTEAFF.

This sequence joins TRBV7-9 and TRBJ2-1; 9 positions match TRBD2. Germline CDR1 is SEHNR and CDR2 is FQNEAQ (reference sequence). The CDR3 is made up of 17 amino acids. V shed 4 bases, J shed 8 bases, and the junction held 15 bases outside the gene matches. The CDR3: CASSSLSAGGRSDEQFF. The CDR3 DNA reads as TGTGCCAGCAGCTCCCTGAGCGCGGGGGGGCGAAGCGATGAGCAGTTCTTC. The whole variable domain, filled in from reference TRBV7-9 and TRBJ2-1, reads DTGVSQNPRHKITKRGQNVTFRCDPISEHNRLYWYRQTLGQGPEFLTYFQNEAQLEKSRLLSDRFSAERPKGSFSTLEIQRTEQGDSAMYLCASSSLSAGGRSDEQFFGPGTRLTVL.

The chain is built from TRBV5-4 and TRBJ1-1, with 9 bases matching TRBD1. The CDR3 has 13 amino acids. Germline V gene data show CDR1 as SGHNT and CDR2 as YYREEE (reference sequence). The junction had 5 bases not matched to a gene; V was cut back by 3 bases and J by 8 bases. This CDR3 reads CASSWKQGAEAFF. The CDR3 DNA follows: TGTGCCAGCAGCTGGAAACAGGGGGCCGAAGCTTTCTTT.

J is TRBJ2-1 and V is TRBV11-3, with a tentative D call TRBD2 (6 bases). This CDR3 is built from 14 residues. The germline V gene encodes CDR1 SGHNT and CDR2 YENEEA. V was cut by 1 base and J by 4 bases, with 8 bases left in between. CDR3 sequence reads: CASSLGGVYNEQFF. The CDR3 nucleotides are TGTGCCAGCAGCTTAGGCGGGGTGTACAATGAGCAGTTCTTC.

This clone was counted a few times. J is TRBJ2-5 and V is TRBV11-2; 12 positions agree with TRBD2. CDR3 length equals 18 residues. V was clipped by 4 bases and J by 4 bases; unmatched bases: 13. CDR1 is SGHAT, CDR2 FQNNGV, per germline. CDR3 bases: TGTGCCAGCAGCTGGACCTCCGGGACTAGCGGGTCGGGAGAGACCCAGTACTTC. Its translation: CASSWTSGTSGSGETQYF.

V is TRBV27 and J is TRBJ1-3; the D is unclear. The CDR3 runs 15 residues. CDR1 and CDR2 from the germline V gene are MNHEY and SMNVEV (reference sequence). V was shortened by 6 bases and J by 3 bases, with 15 bases between the two germline ends. The DNA of the CDR3 is TGTGCCAGCAGGGGATTAGGAGGAGTTGGAAACACCATATATTTT. Its translation: CASRGLGGVGNTIYF.

The rearrangement joins TRBV7-2 to TRBJ2-5, with 11 bases lining up with TRBD2. The V and J ends lost 1 base and 1 base, in that order; junction bases with no gene match: 5. This CDR3 is 17 amino acids long. The germline V gene has CDR1 SGHTA and CDR2 FQGNSA. CDR3 bases: TGTGCCAGCAGCTTAGTAGCGGGGGGGCCAAGCCAAGAGACCCAGTACTTC. This translates into CASSLVAGGPSQETQYF.

This chain connects TRBV6-2 or TRBV6-3 to TRBJ2-1; 13 bases match TRBD2. After removal of 3 bases from V and 12 bases from J, the junction contained 8 bases not matched to a gene. The CDR3 is 15 residues long. Germline V gene data show CDR1 as MNHEY and CDR2 as SVGEGT. This CDR3 reads CASSYATSGREWQFF. The CDR3 DNA reads TGTGCCAGCAGTTATGCTACTAGCGGGAGGGAGTGGCAGTTCTTC.

As DNA, the CDR3 is TGTGCCAGCAGCTTGAGGGAGTATGGCTACACCTTC. Residues: CASSLREYGYTF. The gene calls are TRBV5-5 and TRBJ1-2; the D is unclear. The V gene lost 1 base and the J gene lost 5 bases, with 6 bases spanning the gap. This CDR3 comprises 12 residues. The germline CDR1 and CDR2 sequences are SGHKS and YYEKEE (reference sequence). Looking up the rest from reference TRBV5-5 and TRBJ1-2 gives the full variable domain: DAGVTQSPTHLIKTRGQQVTLRCSPISGHKSVSWYQQVLGQGPQFIFQYYEKEERGRGNFPDRFSARQFPNYSSELNVNALLLGDSALYLCASSLREYGYTFGSGTRLTVV.

This chain uses TRBV27 with TRBJ2-1, with TRBD2 as a possible D gene (6 bases). The CDR3 runs to 15 residues. The germline V gene encodes CDR1 MNHEY and CDR2 SMNVEV (reference sequence). V gave up 5 bases and J gave up 6 bases, with 17 bases separating them. For the CDR3, the DNA is TGTGCCAGCAGTAACCTGGGGGGAGCTTTCAATGAGCAGTTCTTC. It is translated as CASSNLGGAFNEQFF.

This clone has only a few counts. The rearrangement uses TRBV23-1 and TRBJ1-3; D unresolved. TRBV23-1 is flagged as an ORF with uncertain function. The CDR3 contains 17 residues. Trimming pared 6 bases from V and 3 bases from J, leaving 21 bases between. CDR3 region: CASSLKARFRIGNTIYF. The CDR3 DNA reads as TGCGCCAGCAGCCTTAAAGCCAGGTTTAGGATTGGAAACACCATATATTTT.

The chain uses TRBV7-6 and TRBJ2-2; no reliable D call. From germline, CDR1 is SGHVS and CDR2 FNYEAQ. The CDR3 contains 13 residues. Trimming stripped 1 base from V and 10 bases from J, with 10 bases between. The CDR3 nucleotides are TGTGCCAGCAGCTTAGGGCCCGTTAAGGAGCTGTTTTTT. Amino acids: CASSLGPVKELFF.

The chain uses TRBV10-3 and TRBJ1-3, with 8 bases aligning to TRBD1. Germline lookup yields CDR1 ENHRY and CDR2 SYGVKD. The CDR3 is 15 amino acids. J lost 0 bases, V lost 8 bases, and 6 bases had no gene match. CDR3 in DNA: TGTGCCATCGGCCAGGGGGCGAACTCTGGAAACACCATATATTTT. As protein: CAIGQGANSGNTIYF.

The chain joins TRBV10-3 to TRBJ2-7, with TRBD1 matching over 8 bases. This CDR3 has 13 amino acids. V shed 7 bases, J shed 3 bases, and the junction held 5 bases outside the gene matches. The V gene's germline CDR1 is ENHRY and CDR2 SYGVKD. Written as DNA, the CDR3 is TGTGCCATCACGCCAGGGGGCATCTACGAGCAGTACTTC. Residues: CAITPGGIYEQYF.

This sequence joins TRBV29-1 and TRBJ2-1, with 12 bases lining up with TRBD2. This CDR3 is 14 amino acids long. With 8 bases clipped from V and 3 bases from J, the junction kept 5 bases outside the gene matches. Germline V CDR1 and CDR2: SQVTM, ANQGSEA. The CDR3 protein is CSHLAGGNYNEQFF. In DNA, the CDR3 is TGCAGCCACCTAGCGGGAGGGAACTACAATGAGCAGTTCTTC.

CDR3: CASSVGLAVGNEQFF. The CDR3 coding sequence is TGTGCCAGTAGTGTGGGACTAGCGGTGGGAAATGAGCAGTTCTTC. The chain is built from TRBV19 and TRBJ2-1; 11 nucleotides line up with TRBD2. J was trimmed by 7 bases and V by 5 bases; bases with no gene match: 7. Germline lookup yields CDR1 LNHDA and CDR2 SQIVND (reference sequence). The CDR3 is 15 amino acids.